A single sample is the source of the 19 T cell receptor beta chains below, sequenced in a study of CD8 T cells in Susac syndrome. Random hexamers served to reverse transcribe roughly 0.45 to 1 ug RNA. TCRdb processed the immunoSEQ multiplex PCR reads anew with MiXCR; each CDR3 protein has one entry. This sample has roughly 300,000 distinct CDR3 sequences, with 80% to 90% found just once. The sequencing input was CD8+ T cells from PBMCs. All receptors come from a human donor with multiple sclerosis.

This rearrangement joins TRBV2 to TRBJ2-2; 11 bases agree with TRBD2. The CDR3 loop spans 20 amino acids. The ends lost 5 bases at V and 0 bases at J; junction bases unmatched: 14. The germline V gene has CDR1 SNHLY and CDR2 FYNNEI. The CDR3 loop is CASSSQIRGTSGPNTGELFF. The CDR3 DNA is TGTGCCAGCAGTTCCCAAATCCGGGGGACTAGCGGCCCGAACACCGGGGAGCTGTTTTTT.

This clonotype has only a few counts. This sequence joins TRBV27 and TRBJ2-2, with D possibly being TRBD1 (6 bases). Germline-derived CDR1 and CDR2 are MNHEY and SMNVEV (reference sequence). Trimming cost V 4 bases and J 4 bases, with 10 bases left between them. The CDR3 has 14 residues. This CDR3 reads CASSSLGATGELFF. The CDR3 region has the DNA TGTGCCAGCAGTTCTTTGGGGGCCACCGGGGAGCTGTTTTTT.

The chain has TRBV9 and TRBJ2-5, with 10 positions matching TRBD2. V was pared by 2 bases and J by 3 bases, with 13 bases of the junction left unmatched. The CDR3 is made up of 18 amino acids. The germline CDR1 and CDR2 sequences are SGDLS and YYNGEE. CDR3 sequence: CASSVGGKIAGGEETQYF. CDR3 DNA: TGTGCCAGCAGCGTGGGGGGAAAGATAGCGGGAGGAGAAGAGACCCAGTACTTC.

This clonotype was seen only once. V and J are TRBV13 and TRBJ1-6; D call uncertain. The germline V gene encodes CDR1 PRHDT and CDR2 FYEKMQ (reference sequence). The CDR3 totals 15 residues. V dropped 5 bases and J dropped 9 bases, with 17 bases sitting between them. Written as DNA, the CDR3 is TGTGCCAGCAGCATCCTCCTAGGGAGAGGTTCACCCCTCCACTTT. It codes for CASSILLGRGSPLHF.

The chain uses TRBV7-6 and TRBJ2-5; weak D call: TRBD1 (6 bases). From germline, CDR1 is SGHVS and CDR2 FNYEAQ. V shed 2 bases and J shed 5 bases, with 12 bases lying between them. CDR3 length: 14 residues. The CDR3 protein is CASSLNRVVETQYF. The CDR3 DNA sequence: TGTGCCAGCAGCTTAAACAGGGTAGTCGAGACCCAGTACTTC. Complete variable domain (other parts from reference TRBV7-6 and TRBJ2-5): GAGVSQSPRYKVTKRGQDVALRCDPISGHVSLYWYRQALGQGPEFLTYFNYEAQQDKSGLPNDRFSAERPEGSISTLTIQRTEQRDSAMYRCASSLNRVVETQYFGPGTRLLVL.

V usage is TRBV29-1 and J usage is TRBJ2-7, with D possibly matching TRBD1 (6 bases). Per germline, CDR1 SQVTM and CDR2 ANQGSEA. This CDR3 spans 14 amino acids. The ends were cut back, 0 bases at V and 0 bases at J, with 9 bases in the middle. CDR3 sequence (DNA): TGCAGCGTTGAAGACAGGGGAAGCTCCTACGAGCAGTACTTC. Protein: CSVEDRGSSYEQYF.

The gene calls are TRBV20-1 and TRBJ2-7, with 7 nucleotides matching TRBD1. V lost 0 bases to trimming and J lost 3 bases; unmatched junction nucleotides: 8. The CDR3 totals 15 residues. Germline values: CDR1 DFQATT, CDR2 SNEGSKA (reference sequence). CDR3 region: CSARDRQGFGYEQYF. The CDR3 DNA is TGCAGTGCTAGAGATAGACAGGGATTTGGCTACGAGCAGTACTTC.

A few counts support this clonotype. The rearrangement uses TRBV19 and TRBJ2-1; D perhaps matches TRBD2 (6 bases). The germline V and J ends were trimmed by 6 bases and 0 bases, with 9 bases remaining between them. This CDR3 contains 14 residues. Germline loops: CDR1 LNHDA, CDR2 SQIVND (reference sequence). CDR3 sequence reads: CASRAGSSYNEQFF. DNA of the CDR3: TGTGCCAGTAGGGCGGGAAGCTCCTACAATGAGCAGTTCTTC. Variable domain in full (rest from reference TRBV19 and TRBJ2-1): DGGITQSPKYLFRKEGQNVTLSCEQNLNHDAMYWYRQDPGQGLRLIYYSQIVNDFQKGDIAEGYSVSREKKESFPLTVTSAQKNPTAFYLCASRAGSSYNEQFFGPGTRLTVL.

The chain has TRBV6-4 and TRBJ2-1; TRBD2 agrees at 7 bases. The CDR3 is made up of 12 amino acids. The germline V gene encodes CDR1 MRHNA and CDR2 SNTAGT. V lost 2 bases, J lost 12 bases, and 4 bases stayed unmatched. DNA for the CDR3: TGTGCCAGCAGTGACCGGGACTACTGGCAGTTCTTC. It encodes CASSDRDYWQFF.

A few counts support this clonotype. The chain combines TRBV7-9 with TRBJ2-7; no firm D call. The CDR3 is 12 residues long. Trimming removed 5 bases from V and 3 bases from J, with 8 bases in between. Germline values: CDR1 SEHNR, CDR2 FQNEAQ (reference sequence). CDR3 DNA sequence: TGTGCCAGCAGCCTTCAAGACTACGAGCAGTACTTC. It yields the protein CASSLQDYEQYF.

The chain recombines TRBV5-1 with TRBJ2-4; 8 bases are shared with TRBD1. V dropped 5 bases and J dropped 0; count of bases not matched to a gene: 4. The CDR3 has 15 residues. Germline V CDR1 and CDR2: SGHRS, YFSETQ. The CDR3 coding sequence is TGCGCCAGCAGGTTACAGGGGGTAGCCAAAAACATTCAGTACTTC. Protein: CASRLQGVAKNIQYF.

DNA for the CDR3: TGCAGTGCTAGAGATCCTGTAACTAGCGTCTACGAGCAGTACTTC. This translates into CSARDPVTSVYEQYF. This rearrangement joins TRBV20-1 to TRBJ2-7; 7 bases map to TRBD2. The CDR3 length is 15 residues. V gave up 0 bases and J gave up 3 bases; unmatched junction bases: 8. The germline V gene encodes CDR1 DFQATT and CDR2 SNEGSKA (reference sequence).

This clonotype has only one observation. The V and J genes are TRBV5-6 and TRBJ2-5; a possible D gene is TRBD2 (6 bases). This CDR3 has 14 residues. V lost 0 bases, J lost 5 bases, and 11 bases lay in between. Germline CDR1 reads SGHDT; CDR2 reads YYEEEE. DNA for the CDR3: TGTGCCAGCAGCTTGGCGGAGGGTTGGGAGACCCAGTACTTC. Its translation is CASSLAEGWETQYF.

The V call is TRBV2, the J call TRBJ2-1; D perhaps matches TRBD1 (7 bases). Trimming removed 1 base at V and 2 bases at J, with 15 bases between. This CDR3 region has 17 residues. CDR1 SNHLY and CDR2 FYNNEI come from the germline V gene. The CDR3 nucleotides are TGTGCCAGCAGTGAAGACCCCCAGGGGGAGGCCTACAATGAGCAGTTCTTC. This translates into CASSEDPQGEAYNEQFF.

The chain carries TRBV7-3 and TRBJ2-2, with D tentatively TRBD2 (5 bases). There are 14 residues in the CDR3. Germline values: CDR1 SGHTA, CDR2 FQGTGA. Trimming cost V 3 bases and J 6 bases, with 11 bases left between them. The CDR3 reads CASSLLDGAGELFF. The CDR3 bases are TGTGCCAGCAGCTTGCTAGACGGGGCCGGGGAGCTGTTTTTT.

The J gene is TRBJ2-1, the V gene TRBV10-2; D may be TRBD1 (5 bases). Trimming removed 7 bases from V and 6 bases from J, with 13 bases in between. The CDR3 spans 13 residues. Germline CDR1 is WSHSY and CDR2 is SAAADI. The CDR3 protein is CASTPDNTNEQFF. The DNA of the CDR3 is TGCGCCAGCACCCCGGACAATACCAATGAGCAGTTCTTC.

CDR3 sequence (DNA): TGTGCCAGCAGTCCAACCGGGACTTTGTACGAGCAGTACTTC. Translated: CASSPTGTLYEQYF. V is TRBV28 and J is TRBJ2-7; possible D gene TRBD2, 6 bases. Trimming took off 5 bases at V and 4 bases at J, with 15 bases between the two ends. Germline V gives CDR1 MDHEN, CDR2 SYDVKM. The CDR3 runs to 14 residues. Drawing the rest from reference TRBV28 and TRBJ2-7, the complete variable domain is DVKVTQSSRYLVKRTGEKVFLECVQDMDHENMFWYRQDPGLGLRLIYFSYDVKMKEKGDIPEGYSVSREKKERFSLILESASTNQTSMYLCASSPTGTLYEQYFGPGTRLTVT.

The chain has TRBV4-1 and TRBJ2-7; possibly TRBD1 for D (6 bases). V lost 8 bases and J lost 4, with 12 bases in between. Germline-derived CDR1 and CDR2 are MGHRA and YSYEKL. CDR3 length: 12 amino acids. The CDR3: CASQDSRYEQYF. In nucleotides, the CDR3 is TGCGCCAGCCAGGACAGTCGTTACGAGCAGTACTTC.

The chain employs TRBV27 and TRBJ2-2, with no clear D. Trimming shortened V by 4 bases and J by 3 bases, and 6 bases separated the two germline ends. This CDR3 is 13 amino acids long. Germline assignment: CDR1 MNHEY and CDR2 SMNVEV (reference sequence). CDR3 nucleotide sequence: TGTGCCAGCAGTTCCAGTTACACCGGGGAGCTGTTTTTT. It is translated as CASSSSYTGELFF.